These 15 T cell receptor beta chains were all obtained from the same sample, sequenced in a study of shared clonotypes between healthy human individuals. Only in-frame clones appear in the TCRdb table, and some are missing; sequencing was by immunoSEQ multiplex PCR. Of roughly 1,000,000 clones listed, around 82% are singletons. Sequenced input: memory CD4+ T cells from PBMCs. Subset specified: CD45RA-negative fraction. Receptor source: a man aged 18-30 years in good health. Some clones in this sample may be carry-over from other donors' samples.

The rearrangement uses TRBV7-8 and TRBJ1-2; 8 bases are shared with TRBD1. The junction had 3 bases not matched to a gene; V was cut back by 5 bases and J by 7 bases. Germline V gene lookup returns CDR1 SGHVS and CDR2 FQNEAQ. The CDR3 sequence is 12 residues long. This CDR3 reads CASSQDRAGYTF. Written as DNA, the CDR3 is TGTGCCAGCAGCCAGGACAGGGCTGGCTACACCTTC. Filled out from reference TRBV7-8 and TRBJ1-2, the complete variable domain reads GAGVSQSPRYKVAKRGQDVALRCDPISGHVSLFWYQQALGQGPEFLTYFQNEAQLDKSGLPSDRFFAERPEGSVSTLKIQRTQQEDSAVYLCASSQDRAGYTFGSGTRLTVV.

This chain joins TRBV28 and TRBJ2-1; 12 positions agree with TRBD2. Germline V gene data show CDR1 as MDHEN and CDR2 as SYDVKM. The CDR3 consists of 16 residues. Trimming took 2 bases from V and 6 from J; bases not matched to a gene: 5. CDR3 in amino acids: CASSLIGGLAGNEQFF. Written as DNA, the CDR3 is TGTGCCAGCAGTTTAATAGGGGGACTAGCGGGCAATGAGCAGTTCTTC.

The chain employs TRBV4-2 and TRBJ1-5; D not certain. V was cut by 0 bases and J by 3 bases, with 15 bases left in between. CDR1 and CDR2 (germline): LGHNA, YNFKEQ. This CDR3 is built from 17 residues. CDR3 bases: TGTGCCAGCAGCCAAGAGTTAGGAAGCTCCTTCAATCAGCCCCAGCATTTT. It encodes CASSQELGSSFNQPQHF.

Only a few counts were recorded for this clone. The chain is built from TRBV29-1 and TRBJ1-1; D is possibly TRBD1 (5 bases). Germline V lookup: CDR1 SQVTM, CDR2 ANQGSEA. The germline V and J ends were trimmed by 7 bases and 0 bases, with 6 bases remaining between them. The CDR3 totals 11 residues. The DNA for the CDR3 is TGCAGCGCGACAGTGAACACTGAAGCTTTCTTT. This encodes CSATVNTEAFF.

The chain carries TRBV9 and TRBJ2-2; the match to TRBD2 covers 12 bases. V lost 3 bases, J lost 8 bases, and 2 bases stayed unmatched. The CDR3 consists of 14 residues. Germline CDR1 is SGDLS and CDR2 is YYNGEE. The CDR3 DNA follows: TGTGCCAGCAGCGGGACTAGCGGGAAGGGGGAGCTGTTTTTT. Encoded protein: CASSGTSGKGELFF.

The chain employs TRBV25-1 and TRBJ2-2; TRBD2 agrees at 8 bases. V was pared by 4 bases and J by 6 bases, with 7 bases of the junction left unmatched. The length of the CDR3 is 15 residues. CDR1 is MGHDK and CDR2 is SYGVNS in the germline V gene. DNA for the CDR3: TGTGCCAGCAGTGCAAGCCTAGCGGGTCCCGGGGAGCTGTTTTTT. Its protein is CASSASLAGPGELFF.

V and J are TRBV5-4 and TRBJ2-5; TRBD2 matches 7 bases. In germline, CDR1 is SGHNT, CDR2 YYREEE (reference sequence). The CDR3 loop spans 14 amino acids. J gave up 5 bases and V 0 bases, and 4 bases lay outside the gene matches. The CDR3 is CASSLAGAGETQYF. The CDR3 coding sequence is TGTGCCAGCAGCTTGGCGGGAGCGGGGGAGACCCAGTACTTC.

This chain uses TRBV23-1 with TRBJ1-3, with D hard to call. TRBV23-1 counts as an open reading frame of uncertain function. CDR3 length: 15 amino acids. Between the trimmed V and J ends, which lost 2 bases and 4 bases, there was a span of 12 bases. The CDR3 sequence: CASSQHPPTGNTIYF. In DNA, the CDR3 is TGCGCCAGCAGTCAACATCCTCCCACAGGAAACACCATATATTTT.

This chain uses TRBV25-1 with TRBJ1-5; D is possibly TRBD1 (5 bases). The germline CDR1 and CDR2 sequences are MGHDK and SYGVNS. Trimming removed 6 bases at V and 7 bases at J, with 13 bases between. This CDR3 is built from 13 residues. The CDR3 protein is CASSWGLGQPQHF. CDR3 nucleotide sequence: TGTGCCAGCAGCTGGGGGTTAGGCCAGCCCCAGCATTTT. The whole variable domain, remainder taken from reference TRBV25-1 and TRBJ1-5, is EADIYQTPRYLVIGTGKKITLECSQTMGHDKMYWYQQDPGMELHLIHYSYGVNSTEKGDLSSESTVSRIRTEHFPLTLESARPSHTSQYLCASSWGLGQPQHFGDGTRLSIL.

The chain couples TRBV28 to TRBJ1-1; 7 positions agree with TRBD1. Germline values: CDR1 MDHEN, CDR2 SYDVKM. CDR3 length equals 14 residues. The V and J ends lost 2 bases and 7 bases, in that order; junction bases with no gene match: 7. Written as DNA, the CDR3 is TGTGCCAGCAGTTTAATTCGGGACAGTTATGAAGCTTTCTTT. It codes for CASSLIRDSYEAFF.

The chain joins TRBV6-6 to TRBJ1-5; D gene ambiguous. The CDR3 sequence is 15 residues long. V gave up 0 bases and J gave up 6 bases, with 12 bases separating them. CDR1 MNHNY and CDR2 SVGAGI come from the germline V gene (reference sequence). CDR3 amino acids: CASSYSNPIGQPQHF. Here the CDR3 DNA reads TGTGCCAGCAGTTACTCGAATCCGATCGGTCAGCCCCAGCATTTT.

This clone showed up many times. The gene calls are TRBV20-1 and TRBJ2-7, with a possible D match to TRBD1 (6 bases). Germline V CDR1 and CDR2: DFQATT, SNEGSKA (reference sequence). The CDR3 has 11 amino acids. Trimming cost V 5 bases and J 6 bases, with 11 bases left between them. CDR3 region: CSADTGREQYF. CDR3 nucleotides: TGCAGTGCTGATACAGGGCGCGAGCAGTACTTC.

The chain has TRBV4-3 and TRBJ2-1; TRBD2 might be the D (6 bases). The CDR3 loop spans 17 amino acids. Germline CDR1 reads LGHNA; CDR2 reads YSLEER. Trimming cost V 1 base and J 1 base, with 14 bases left between them. DNA for the CDR3: TGCGCCAGCAGCCAAGGGGGGATGGCGGGGTCCTACAATGAGCAGTTCTTC. Protein sequence: CASSQGGMAGSYNEQFF.

This chain links TRBV5-8 with TRBJ2-2, with 9 positions matching TRBD1. This CDR3 spans 16 amino acids. After removal of 1 base from V and 4 bases from J, the junction contained 5 bases not matched to a gene. The germline V gene encodes CDR1 SGHTS and CDR2 YDEGEE. The DNA for the CDR3 is TGTGCCAGCAGCTTGTCCGGGACAGGGAGCACCGGGGAGCTGTTTTTT. It encodes CASSLSGTGSTGELFF.

This chain connects TRBV28 to TRBJ2-3; 8 bases fit TRBD1. The germline CDR1 and CDR2 sequences are MDHEN and SYDVKM. The CDR3 consists of 13 residues. V was clipped by 11 bases and J by 4 bases; unmatched bases: 8. CDR3: CAGGRGPPDTQYF. The CDR3 nucleotides read TGTGCCGGTGGCAGGGGGCCGCCAGATACGCAGTATTTT.